Listed here are 5 T cell receptor beta chains from one sample, sequenced in a study of T-cell memory formation after mild COVID-19. One entry per CDR3 protein, called by TCRdb with MiXCR from the 5' RACE reads. The sample lists roughly 300,000 distinct CDR3 sequences; 15% to 20% were seen once. The sequencing sample was made of PBMCs or a T cell subset sorted from them (not recorded which). All receptors come from a man younger than 35 who had mild COVID-19 (a few samples of this study predate the infection). Cell type and time point are not known.

The gene calls are TRBV27 and TRBJ1-4; D remains ambiguous. V lost 6 bases, J lost 5 bases, and 13 bases lay in between. Germline loops: CDR1 MNHEY, CDR2 SMNVEV (reference sequence). CDR3 length: 14 amino acids. The CDR3 is CASSPGLWNEKLFF. CDR3 bases: TGTGCCAGCAGCCCCGGACTGTGGAATGAAAAACTGTTTTTT.

This clonotype was seen more than once but under ten times. V gene TRBV4-1 combines with J gene TRBJ1-4, with a possible D match to TRBD1 (6 bases). The V gene lost 4 bases and the J gene lost 5 bases, with 14 bases spanning the gap. The CDR3 sequence is 15 residues long. Germline lookup yields CDR1 MGHRA and CDR2 YSYEKL. CDR3: CASSLSGTPNEKLFF. In DNA, the CDR3 is TGCGCCAGCAGCCTTTCGGGGACACCCAATGAAAAACTGTTTTTT.

This clonotype has just a few counts. V and J are TRBV11-1 and TRBJ1-2, with D perhaps TRBD1 (5 bases). The CDR3 loop spans 14 amino acids. V lost 5 bases and J 8 bases, leaving 18 bases between the germline ends. Germline V gene sequence: CDR1 SGHAT, CDR2 FQDESV (reference sequence). The CDR3 protein is CASSGHGALLGYTF. The CDR3 DNA follows: TGTGCCAGCAGCGGCCACGGGGCACTCCTCGGCTACACCTTC.

This clonotype was recorded a few times. The gene calls are TRBV6-2 or TRBV6-3 and TRBJ2-3, with 7 bases fitting TRBD2. Germline CDR1 is MNHEY and CDR2 is SVGEGT. This CDR3 spans 16 amino acids. J gave up 1 base and V 5 bases, and 9 bases lay outside the gene matches. CDR3 protein: CASSRGSSGGTDTQYF. DNA for the CDR3: TGTGCCAGCAGTCGCGGCAGCAGCGGGGGCACAGATACGCAGTATTTT.

The sample holds many counts of this clonotype. The rearrangement joins TRBV19 to TRBJ2-1; weak D call: TRBD1 (5 bases). This CDR3 has 12 amino acids. V was cut by 4 bases and J by 15 bases, with 16 bases left in between. Germline V CDR1 and CDR2: LNHDA, SQIVND (reference sequence). CDR3 DNA: TGTGCCAGTAGTAATCCTCTAGGGGCTCCGTTCTTC. Residues: CASSNPLGAPFF. Full variable domain (rest looked up from reference TRBV19 and TRBJ2-1): DGGITQSPKYLFRKEGQNVTLSCEQNLNHDAMYWYRQDPGQGLRLIYYSQIVNDFQKGDIAEGYSVSREKKESFPLTVTSAQKNPTAFYLCASSNPLGAPFFGPGTRLTVL.